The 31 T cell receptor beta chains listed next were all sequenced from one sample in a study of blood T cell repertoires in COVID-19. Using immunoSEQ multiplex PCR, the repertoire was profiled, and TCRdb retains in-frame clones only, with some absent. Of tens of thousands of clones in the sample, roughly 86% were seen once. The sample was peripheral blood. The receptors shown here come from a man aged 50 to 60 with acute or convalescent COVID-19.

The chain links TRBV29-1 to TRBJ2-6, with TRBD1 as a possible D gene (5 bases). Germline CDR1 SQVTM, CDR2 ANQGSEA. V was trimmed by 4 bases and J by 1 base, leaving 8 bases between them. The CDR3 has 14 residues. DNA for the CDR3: TGCAGCGTTGTATCAGGGTCTGGGGCCAACGTCCTGACTTTC. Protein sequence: CSVVSGSGANVLTF.

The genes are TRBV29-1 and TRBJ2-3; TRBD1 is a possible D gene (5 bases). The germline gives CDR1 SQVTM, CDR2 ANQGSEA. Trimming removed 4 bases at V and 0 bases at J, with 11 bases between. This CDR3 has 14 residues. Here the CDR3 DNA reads TGCAGCGTTGGGCAGGGCGAGAGCACAGATACGCAGTATTTT. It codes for CSVGQGESTDTQYF.

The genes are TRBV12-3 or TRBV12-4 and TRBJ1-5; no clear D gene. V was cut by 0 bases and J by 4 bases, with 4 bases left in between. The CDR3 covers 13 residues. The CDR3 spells CASSLATNQPQHF. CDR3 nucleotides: TGTGCCAGCAGTTTAGCCACAAATCAGCCCCAGCATTTT.

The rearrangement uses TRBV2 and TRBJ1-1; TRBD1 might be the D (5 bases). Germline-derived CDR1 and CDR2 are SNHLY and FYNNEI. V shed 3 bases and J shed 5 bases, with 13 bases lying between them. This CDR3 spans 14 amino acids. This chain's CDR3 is CASSEKGAKTEAFF. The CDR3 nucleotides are TGTGCCAGCAGTGAGAAAGGGGCGAAAACTGAAGCTTTCTTT.

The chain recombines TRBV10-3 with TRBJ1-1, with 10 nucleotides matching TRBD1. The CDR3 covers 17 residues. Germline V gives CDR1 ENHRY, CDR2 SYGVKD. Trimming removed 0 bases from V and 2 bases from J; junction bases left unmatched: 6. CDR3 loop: CAISESRQGAGNTEAFF. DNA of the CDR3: TGTGCCATCAGTGAGTCCCGACAGGGGGCGGGAAACACTGAAGCTTTCTTT.

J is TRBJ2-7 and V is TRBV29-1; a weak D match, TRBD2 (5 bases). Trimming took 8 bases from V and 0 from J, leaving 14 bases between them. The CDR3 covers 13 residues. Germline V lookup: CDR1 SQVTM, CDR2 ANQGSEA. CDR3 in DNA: TGCAGCTATGTCGGGGTTAACTCCTACGAGCAGTACTTC. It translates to CSYVGVNSYEQYF.

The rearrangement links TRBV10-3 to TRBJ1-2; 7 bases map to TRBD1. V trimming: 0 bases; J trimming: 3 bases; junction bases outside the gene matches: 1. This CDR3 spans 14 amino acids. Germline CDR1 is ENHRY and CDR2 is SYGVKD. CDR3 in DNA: TGTGCCATCAGTGAGTCAGGGGGCGACTATGGCTACACCTTC. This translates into CAISESGGDYGYTF.

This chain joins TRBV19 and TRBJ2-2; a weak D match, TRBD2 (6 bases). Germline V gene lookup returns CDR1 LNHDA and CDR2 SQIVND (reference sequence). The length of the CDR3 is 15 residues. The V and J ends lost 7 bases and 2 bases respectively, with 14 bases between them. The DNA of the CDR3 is TGTGCCAGTACCGGAGGGAACCTAAACACCGGGGAGCTGTTTTTT. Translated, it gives CASTGGNLNTGELFF.

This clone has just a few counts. CDR3 in DNA: TGTGCCAGCAGCCGGGAGGGGAACTCACCCCTCCACTTT. Encoded protein: CASSREGNSPLHF. This chain joins TRBV7-3 and TRBJ1-6, with D possibly matching TRBD1 (5 bases). CDR3 length: 13 residues. V was trimmed by 5 bases and J by 10 bases, leaving 12 bases between them. The germline CDR1 and CDR2 sequences are SGHTA and FQGTGA.

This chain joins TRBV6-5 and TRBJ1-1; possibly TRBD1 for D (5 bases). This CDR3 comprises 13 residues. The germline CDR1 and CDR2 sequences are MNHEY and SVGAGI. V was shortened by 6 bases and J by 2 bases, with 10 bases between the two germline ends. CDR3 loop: CASRDTPNTEAFF. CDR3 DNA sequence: TGTGCCAGCAGGGACACTCCAAACACTGAAGCTTTCTTT.

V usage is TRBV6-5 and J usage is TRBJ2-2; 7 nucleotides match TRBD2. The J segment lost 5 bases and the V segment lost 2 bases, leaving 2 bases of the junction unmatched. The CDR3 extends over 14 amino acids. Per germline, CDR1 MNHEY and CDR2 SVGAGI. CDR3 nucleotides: TGTGCCAGCAGTTACGGGGGGGATACCGGGGAGCTGTTTTTT. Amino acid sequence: CASSYGGDTGELFF.

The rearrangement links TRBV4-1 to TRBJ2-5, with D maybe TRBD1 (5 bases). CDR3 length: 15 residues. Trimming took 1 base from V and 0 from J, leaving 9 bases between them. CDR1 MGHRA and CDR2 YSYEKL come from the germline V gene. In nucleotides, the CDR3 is TGCGCCAGCAGCCAAGGCCGACAGTACCAAGAGACCCAGTACTTC. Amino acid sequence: CASSQGRQYQETQYF.

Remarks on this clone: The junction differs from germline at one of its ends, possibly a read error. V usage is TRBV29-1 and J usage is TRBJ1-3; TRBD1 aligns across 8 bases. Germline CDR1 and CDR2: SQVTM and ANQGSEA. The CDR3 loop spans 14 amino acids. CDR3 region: CSAELRQGRNTIYF. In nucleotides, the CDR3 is TGCAGCGCTGAACTCCGACAGGGGAGAAACACCATATATTTT.

The chain's CDR3 is CATSRDEAFQGNQPQHF. In DNA, the CDR3 is TGTGCCACCAGCAGAGATGAGGCCTTTCAAGGCAATCAGCCCCAGCATTTT. V is TRBV15 and J is TRBJ1-5; no definite D call. Germline V gene sequence: CDR1 LNHNV, CDR2 YYDKDF (reference sequence). Trimming cost V 0 bases and J 2 bases, with 14 bases left between them. The CDR3 has 17 amino acids.

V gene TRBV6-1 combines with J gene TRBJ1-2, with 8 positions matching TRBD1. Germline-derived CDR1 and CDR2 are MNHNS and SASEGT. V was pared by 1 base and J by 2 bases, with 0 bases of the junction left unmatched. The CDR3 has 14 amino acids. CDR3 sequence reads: CASSEGQGNYGYTF. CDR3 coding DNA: TGTGCCAGCAGTGAAGGACAGGGGAACTATGGCTACACCTTC.

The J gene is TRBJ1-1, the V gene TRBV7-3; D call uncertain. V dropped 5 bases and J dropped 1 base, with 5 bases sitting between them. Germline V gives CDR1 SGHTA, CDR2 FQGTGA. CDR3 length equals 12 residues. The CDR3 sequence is CASSGRNTEAFF. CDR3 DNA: TGTGCCAGCAGCGGGCGGAACACTGAAGCTTTCTTT.

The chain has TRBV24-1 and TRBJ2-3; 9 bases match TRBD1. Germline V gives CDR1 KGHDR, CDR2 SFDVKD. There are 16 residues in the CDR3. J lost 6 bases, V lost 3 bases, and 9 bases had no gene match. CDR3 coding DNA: TGTGCCACCAGTGATAGCCGGGGACAGGGTATCGATACGCAGTATTTT. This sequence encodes CATSDSRGQGIDTQYF.

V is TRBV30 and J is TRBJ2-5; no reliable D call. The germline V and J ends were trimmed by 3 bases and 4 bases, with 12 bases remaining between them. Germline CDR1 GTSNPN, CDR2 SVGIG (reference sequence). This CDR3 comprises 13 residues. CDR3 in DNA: TGTGCCTGGAGGAGGATGGATTTAGAGACCCAGTACTTC. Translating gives CAWRRMDLETQYF.

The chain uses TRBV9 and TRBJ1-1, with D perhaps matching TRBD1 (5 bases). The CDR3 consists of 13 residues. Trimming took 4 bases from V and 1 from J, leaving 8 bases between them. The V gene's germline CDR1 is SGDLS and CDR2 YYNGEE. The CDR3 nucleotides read TGTGCCAGCAGCTGGGGGGAGAACACTGAAGCTTTCTTT. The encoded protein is CASSWGENTEAFF.

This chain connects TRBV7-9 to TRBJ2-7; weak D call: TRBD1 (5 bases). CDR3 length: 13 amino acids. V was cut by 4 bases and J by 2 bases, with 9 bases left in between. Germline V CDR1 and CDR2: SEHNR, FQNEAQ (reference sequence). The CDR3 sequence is CASSSDNTYEQYF. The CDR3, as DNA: TGTGCCAGCAGCTCGGACAACACCTACGAGCAGTACTTC.

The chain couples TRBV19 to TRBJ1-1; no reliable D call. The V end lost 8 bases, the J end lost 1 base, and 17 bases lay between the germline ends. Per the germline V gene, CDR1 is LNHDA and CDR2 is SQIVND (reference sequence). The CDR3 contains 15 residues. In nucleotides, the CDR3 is TGTGCCAGTGTTCCCCCTGGGCCGAAGAACACTGAAGCTTTCTTT. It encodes CASVPPGPKNTEAFF.

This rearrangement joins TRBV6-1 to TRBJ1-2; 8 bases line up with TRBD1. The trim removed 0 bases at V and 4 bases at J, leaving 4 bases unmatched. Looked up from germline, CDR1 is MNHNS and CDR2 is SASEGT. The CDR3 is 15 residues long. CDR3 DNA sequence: TGTGCCAGCAGTGAAGCGGGACAGGCGGCCTATGGCTACACCTTC. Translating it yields CASSEAGQAAYGYTF.

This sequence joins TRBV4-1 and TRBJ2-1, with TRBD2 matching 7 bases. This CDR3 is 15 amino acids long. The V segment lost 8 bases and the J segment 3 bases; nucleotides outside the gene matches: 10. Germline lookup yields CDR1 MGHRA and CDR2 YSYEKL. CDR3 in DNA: TGCGCCAGCGGCGAGGAGACTAGCATCTACAATGAGCAGTTCTTC. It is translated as CASGEETSIYNEQFF.

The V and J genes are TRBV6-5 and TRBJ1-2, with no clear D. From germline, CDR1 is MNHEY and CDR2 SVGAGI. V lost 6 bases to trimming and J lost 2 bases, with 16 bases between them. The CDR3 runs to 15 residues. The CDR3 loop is CASSPFYGGNYGYTF. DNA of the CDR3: TGTGCCAGCAGCCCATTTTACGGAGGGAACTATGGCTACACCTTC.

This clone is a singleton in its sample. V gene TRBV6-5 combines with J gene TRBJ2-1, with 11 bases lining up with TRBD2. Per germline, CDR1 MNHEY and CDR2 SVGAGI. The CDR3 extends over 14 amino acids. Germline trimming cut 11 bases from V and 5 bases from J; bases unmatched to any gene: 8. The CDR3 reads CAGGTSGRNNEQFF. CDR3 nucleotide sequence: TGTGCCGGCGGGACTAGCGGCAGAAACAATGAGCAGTTCTTC.

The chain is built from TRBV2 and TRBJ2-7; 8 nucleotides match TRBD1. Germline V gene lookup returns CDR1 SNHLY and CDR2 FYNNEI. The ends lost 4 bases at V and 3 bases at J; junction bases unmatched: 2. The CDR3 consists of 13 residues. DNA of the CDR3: TGTGCCAGCAGTGGGGGACAGGACTACGAGCAGTACTTC. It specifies CASSGGQDYEQYF.

In DNA, the CDR3 is TGTGCCAGCAGTGAAAACAGAGTAACCTACGAGCAGTACTTC. This sequence encodes CASSENRVTYEQYF. The chain joins TRBV2 to TRBJ2-7; D not resolved. The CDR3 runs to 14 residues. The V and J ends lost 2 bases and 2 bases respectively, with 10 bases between them. Germline CDR1 SNHLY, CDR2 FYNNEI. Supplemented by reference TRBV2 and TRBJ2-7, the full variable domain reads EPEVTQTPSHQVTQMGQEVILRCVPISNHLYFYWYRQILGQKVEFLVSFYNNEISEKSEIFDDQFSVERPDGSNFTLKIRSTKLEDSAMYFCASSENRVTYEQYFGPGTRLTVT.

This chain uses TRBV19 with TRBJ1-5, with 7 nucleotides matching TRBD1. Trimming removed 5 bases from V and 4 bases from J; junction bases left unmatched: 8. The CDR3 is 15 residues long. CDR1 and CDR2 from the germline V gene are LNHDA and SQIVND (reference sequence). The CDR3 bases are TGTGCCAGTAGTTCAGGGGGTTGGGAAAATCAGCCCCAGCATTTT. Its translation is CASSSGGWENQPQHF.

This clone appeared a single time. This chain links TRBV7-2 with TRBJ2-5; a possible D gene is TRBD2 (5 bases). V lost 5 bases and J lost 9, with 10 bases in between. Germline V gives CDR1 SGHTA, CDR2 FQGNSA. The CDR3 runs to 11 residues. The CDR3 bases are TGTGCCAGCAGCCCTCTCGGGGCCCAGTACTTC. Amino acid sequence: CASSPLGAQYF.

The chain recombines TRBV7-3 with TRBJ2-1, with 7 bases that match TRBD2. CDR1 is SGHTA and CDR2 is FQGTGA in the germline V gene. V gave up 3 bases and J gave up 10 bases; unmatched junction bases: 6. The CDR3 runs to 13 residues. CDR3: CASSLGGGREQFF. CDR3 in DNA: TGTGCCAGCAGCTTGGGCGGGGGACGAGAGCAGTTCTTC.

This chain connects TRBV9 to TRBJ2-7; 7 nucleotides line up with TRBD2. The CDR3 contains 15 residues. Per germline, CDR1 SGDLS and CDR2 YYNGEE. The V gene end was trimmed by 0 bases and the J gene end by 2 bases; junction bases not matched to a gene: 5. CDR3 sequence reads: CASSVGSGITYEQYF. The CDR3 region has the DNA TGTGCCAGCAGCGTAGGAAGCGGGATTACCTACGAGCAGTACTTC.